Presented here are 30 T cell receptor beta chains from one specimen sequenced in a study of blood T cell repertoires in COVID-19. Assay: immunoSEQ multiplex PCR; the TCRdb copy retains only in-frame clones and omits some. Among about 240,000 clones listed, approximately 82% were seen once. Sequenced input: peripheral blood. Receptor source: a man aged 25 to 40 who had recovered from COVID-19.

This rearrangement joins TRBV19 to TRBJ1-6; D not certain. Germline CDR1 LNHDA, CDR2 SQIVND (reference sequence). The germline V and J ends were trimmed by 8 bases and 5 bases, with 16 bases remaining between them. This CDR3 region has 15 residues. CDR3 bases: TGTGCCAGTGGGAGGTCATGGAATGATAATTCACCCCTCCACTTT. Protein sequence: CASGRSWNDNSPLHF.

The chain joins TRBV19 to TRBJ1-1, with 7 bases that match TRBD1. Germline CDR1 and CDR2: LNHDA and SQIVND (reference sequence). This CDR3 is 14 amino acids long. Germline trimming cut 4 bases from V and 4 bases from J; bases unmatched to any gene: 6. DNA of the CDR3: TGTGCCAGTAGTAAAGGGGGCCCAGTCACTGAAGCTTTCTTT. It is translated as CASSKGGPVTEAFF.

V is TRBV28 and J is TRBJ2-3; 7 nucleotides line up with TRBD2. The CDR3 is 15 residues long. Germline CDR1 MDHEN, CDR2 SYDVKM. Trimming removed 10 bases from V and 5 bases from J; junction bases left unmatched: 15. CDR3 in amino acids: CATRLVTGGVDTQYF. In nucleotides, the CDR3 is TGTGCCACCAGACTCGTGACGGGGGGAGTAGATACGCAGTATTTT.

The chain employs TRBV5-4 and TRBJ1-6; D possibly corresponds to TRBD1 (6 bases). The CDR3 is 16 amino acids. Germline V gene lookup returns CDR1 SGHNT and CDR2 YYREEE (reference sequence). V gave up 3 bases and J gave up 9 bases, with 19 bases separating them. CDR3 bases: TGTGCCAGCAGCTCCCTCTCCGGGACATCGCTTTCACCCCTCCACTTT. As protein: CASSSLSGTSLSPLHF.

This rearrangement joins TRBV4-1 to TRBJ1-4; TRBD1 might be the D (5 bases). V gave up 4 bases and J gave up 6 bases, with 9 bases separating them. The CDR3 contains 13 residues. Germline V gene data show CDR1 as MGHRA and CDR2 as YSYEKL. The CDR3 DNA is TGCGCCAGCAGCCCAGGGATCGATGAAAAACTGTTTTTT. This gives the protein CASSPGIDEKLFF.

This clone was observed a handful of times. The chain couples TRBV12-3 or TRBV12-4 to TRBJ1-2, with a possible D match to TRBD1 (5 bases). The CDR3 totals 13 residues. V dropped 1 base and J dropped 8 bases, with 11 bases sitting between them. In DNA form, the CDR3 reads TGTGCCAGCAGTTTAGGGGGGGATTGGGGCTACACCTTC. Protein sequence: CASSLGGDWGYTF.

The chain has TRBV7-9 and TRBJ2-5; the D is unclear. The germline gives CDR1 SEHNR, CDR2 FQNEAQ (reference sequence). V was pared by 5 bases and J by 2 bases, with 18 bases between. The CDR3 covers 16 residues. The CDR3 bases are TGTGCCAGCAGCCCCCCCCTAGTTGGTACGCAAGAGACCCAGTACTTC. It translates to CASSPPLVGTQETQYF.

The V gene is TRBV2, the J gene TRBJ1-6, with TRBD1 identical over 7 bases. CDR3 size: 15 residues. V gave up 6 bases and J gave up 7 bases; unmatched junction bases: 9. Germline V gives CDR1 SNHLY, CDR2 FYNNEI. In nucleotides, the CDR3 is TGTGCCAGCAGCCCACAGGGGCTAACCAATTCACCCCTCCACTTT. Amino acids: CASSPQGLTNSPLHF. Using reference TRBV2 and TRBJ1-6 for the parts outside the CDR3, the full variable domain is EPEVTQTPSHQVTQMGQEVILRCVPISNHLYFYWYRQILGQKVEFLVSFYNNEISEKSEIFDDQFSVERPDGSNFTLKIRSTKLEDSAMYFCASSPQGLTNSPLHFGNGTRLTVT.

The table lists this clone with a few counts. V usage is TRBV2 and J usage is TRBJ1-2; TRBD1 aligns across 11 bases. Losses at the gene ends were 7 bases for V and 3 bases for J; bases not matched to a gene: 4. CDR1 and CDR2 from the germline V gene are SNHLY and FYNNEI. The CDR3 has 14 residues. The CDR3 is CASTSGQGDYGYTF. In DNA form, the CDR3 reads TGTGCCAGCACCTCGGGACAGGGGGACTATGGCTACACCTTC.

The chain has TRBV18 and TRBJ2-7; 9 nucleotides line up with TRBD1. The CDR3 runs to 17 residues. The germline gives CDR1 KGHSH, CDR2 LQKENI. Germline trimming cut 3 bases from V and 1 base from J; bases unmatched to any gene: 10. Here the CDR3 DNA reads TGTGCCAGCTCACCTCCTACCGGGACAGGGCGATCCTACGAGCAGTACGTC. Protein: CASSPPTGTGRSYEQYV.

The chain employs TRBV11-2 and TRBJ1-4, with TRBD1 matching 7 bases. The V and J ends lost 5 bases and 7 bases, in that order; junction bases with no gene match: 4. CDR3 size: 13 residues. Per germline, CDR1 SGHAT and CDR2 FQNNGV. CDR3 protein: CASSTRTGEKLFF. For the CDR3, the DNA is TGTGCCAGCAGCACCCGGACAGGTGAAAAACTGTTTTTT.

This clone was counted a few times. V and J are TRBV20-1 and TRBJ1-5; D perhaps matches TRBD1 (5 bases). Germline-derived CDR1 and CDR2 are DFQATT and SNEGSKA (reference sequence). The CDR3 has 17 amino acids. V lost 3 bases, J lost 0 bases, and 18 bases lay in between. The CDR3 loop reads CSASALQGGDSNQPQHF. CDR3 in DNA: TGCAGTGCTAGTGCTCTCCAGGGTGGGGATAGCAATCAGCCCCAGCATTTT.

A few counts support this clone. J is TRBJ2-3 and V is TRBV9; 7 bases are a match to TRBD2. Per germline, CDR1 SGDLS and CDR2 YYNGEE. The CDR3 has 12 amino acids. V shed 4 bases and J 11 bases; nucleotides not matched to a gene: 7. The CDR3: CASSFPGGGQYF. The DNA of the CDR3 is TGTGCCAGCAGCTTCCCGGGGGGAGGGCAGTATTTT.

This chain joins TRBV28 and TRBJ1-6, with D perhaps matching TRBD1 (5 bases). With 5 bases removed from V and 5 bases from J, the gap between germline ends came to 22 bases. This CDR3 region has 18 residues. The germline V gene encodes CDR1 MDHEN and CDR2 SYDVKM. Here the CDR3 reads CASSRISLREGHNSPLHF. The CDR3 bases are TGTGCCAGCAGTAGAATCTCGCTACGGGAGGGACATAATTCACCCCTCCACTTT.

CDR3 nucleotides: TGTGCCAGCAGCTCTGAGACAGTAAATTCACCCCTCCACTTT. Translating it yields CASSSETVNSPLHF. The J gene is TRBJ1-6, the V gene TRBV6-5; the D gene is possibly TRBD1 (5 bases). This CDR3 has 14 residues. Trimming shortened V by 6 bases and J by 7 bases, and 13 bases separated the two germline ends. The germline gives CDR1 MNHEY, CDR2 SVGAGI.

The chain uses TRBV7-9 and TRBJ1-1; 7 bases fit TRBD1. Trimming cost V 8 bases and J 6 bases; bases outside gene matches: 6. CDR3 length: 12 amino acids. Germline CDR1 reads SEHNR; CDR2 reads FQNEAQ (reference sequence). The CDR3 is CASADRDPEAFF. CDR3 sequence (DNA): TGTGCCAGCGCAGACAGGGATCCTGAAGCTTTCTTT.

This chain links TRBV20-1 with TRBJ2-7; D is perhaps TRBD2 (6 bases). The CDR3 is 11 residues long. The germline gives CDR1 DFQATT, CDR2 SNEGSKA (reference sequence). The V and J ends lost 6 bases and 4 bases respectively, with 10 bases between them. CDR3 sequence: CSALTSYEQYF. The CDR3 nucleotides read TGCAGTGCCCTGACTAGTTACGAGCAGTACTTC.

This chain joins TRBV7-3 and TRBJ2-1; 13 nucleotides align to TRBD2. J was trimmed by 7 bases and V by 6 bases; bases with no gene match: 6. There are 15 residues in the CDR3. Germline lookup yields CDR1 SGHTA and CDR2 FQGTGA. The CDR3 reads CASSRGTSGVNEQFF. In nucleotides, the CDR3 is TGTGCCAGCAGTCGTGGGACTAGCGGGGTAAATGAGCAGTTCTTC.

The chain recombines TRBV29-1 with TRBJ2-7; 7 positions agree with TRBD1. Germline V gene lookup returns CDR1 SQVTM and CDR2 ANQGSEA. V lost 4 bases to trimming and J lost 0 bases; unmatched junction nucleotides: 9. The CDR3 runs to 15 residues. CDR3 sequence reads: CSVGKSRDSSYEQYV. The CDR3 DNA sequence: TGCAGCGTTGGGAAGTCCCGGGACAGCTCCTACGAGCAGTACGTC.

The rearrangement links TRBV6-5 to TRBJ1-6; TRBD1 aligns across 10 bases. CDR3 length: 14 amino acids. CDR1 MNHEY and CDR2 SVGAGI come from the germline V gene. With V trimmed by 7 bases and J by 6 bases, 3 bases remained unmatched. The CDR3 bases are TGTGCCAGCAAACGGGACAGGGGTAATTCACCCCTCCACTTT. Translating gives CASKRDRGNSPLHF.

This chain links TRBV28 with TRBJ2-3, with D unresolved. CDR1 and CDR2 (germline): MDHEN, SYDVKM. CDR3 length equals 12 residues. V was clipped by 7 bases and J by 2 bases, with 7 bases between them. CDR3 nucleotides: TGTGCCAGCAACTCCCCCACAGATACGCAGTATTTT. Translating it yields CASNSPTDTQYF.

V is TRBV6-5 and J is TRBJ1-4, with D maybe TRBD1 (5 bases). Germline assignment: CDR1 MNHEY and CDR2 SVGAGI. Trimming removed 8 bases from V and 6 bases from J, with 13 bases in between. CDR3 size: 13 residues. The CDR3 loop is CASRRGRDEKLFF. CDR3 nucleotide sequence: TGTGCCAGCCGGCGGGGGAGGGATGAAAAACTGTTTTTT.

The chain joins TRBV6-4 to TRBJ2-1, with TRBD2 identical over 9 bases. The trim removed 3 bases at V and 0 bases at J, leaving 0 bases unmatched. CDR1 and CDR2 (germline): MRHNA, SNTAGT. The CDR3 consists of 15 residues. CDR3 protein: CASSERGGSYNEQFF. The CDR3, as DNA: TGTGCCAGCAGTGAGCGGGGGGGCTCCTACAATGAGCAGTTCTTC.

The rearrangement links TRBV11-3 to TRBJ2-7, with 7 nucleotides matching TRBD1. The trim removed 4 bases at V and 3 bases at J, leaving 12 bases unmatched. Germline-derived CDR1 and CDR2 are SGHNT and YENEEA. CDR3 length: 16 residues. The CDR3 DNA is TGTGCCAGCAGCTGCGATCTCTTTGGGACAGACTACGAGCAGTACTTC. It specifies CASSCDLFGTDYEQYF.

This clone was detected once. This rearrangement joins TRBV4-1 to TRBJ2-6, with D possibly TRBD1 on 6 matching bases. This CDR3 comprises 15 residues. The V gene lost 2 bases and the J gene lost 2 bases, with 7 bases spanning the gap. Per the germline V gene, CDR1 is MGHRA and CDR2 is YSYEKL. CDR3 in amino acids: CASSQNRAGANVLTF. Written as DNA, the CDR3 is TGCGCCAGCAGCCAAAACAGGGCTGGGGCCAACGTCCTGACTTTC.

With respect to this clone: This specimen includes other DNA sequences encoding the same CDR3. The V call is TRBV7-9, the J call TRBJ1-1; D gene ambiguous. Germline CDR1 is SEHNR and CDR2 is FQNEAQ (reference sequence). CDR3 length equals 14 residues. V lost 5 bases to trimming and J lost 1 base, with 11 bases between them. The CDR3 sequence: CASSPRGGNTEAFF. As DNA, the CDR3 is TGTGCCAGCAGCCCCCGGGGTGGGAACACTGAAGCTTTCTTT.

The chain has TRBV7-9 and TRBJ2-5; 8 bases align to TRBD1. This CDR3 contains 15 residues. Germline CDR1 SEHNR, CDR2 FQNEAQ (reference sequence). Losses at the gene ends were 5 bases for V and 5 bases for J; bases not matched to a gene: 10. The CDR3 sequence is CASSVQGVRMETQYF. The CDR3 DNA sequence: TGTGCCAGCAGCGTACAGGGGGTTCGTATGGAGACCCAGTACTTC.

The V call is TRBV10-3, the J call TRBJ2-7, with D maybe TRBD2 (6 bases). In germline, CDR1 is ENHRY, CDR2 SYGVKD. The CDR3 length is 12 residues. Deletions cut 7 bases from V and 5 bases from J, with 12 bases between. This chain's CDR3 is CAIKEPGDEQYV. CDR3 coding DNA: TGTGCCATCAAGGAGCCGGGGGACGAGCAGTACGTC.

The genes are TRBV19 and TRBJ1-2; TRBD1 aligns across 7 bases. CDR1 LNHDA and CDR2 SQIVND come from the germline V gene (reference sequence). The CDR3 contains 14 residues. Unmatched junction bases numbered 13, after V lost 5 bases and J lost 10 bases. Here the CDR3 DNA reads TGTGCCAGTAGTTCCGGACAGGATTCAACTTCCTACACCTTC. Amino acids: CASSSGQDSTSYTF.

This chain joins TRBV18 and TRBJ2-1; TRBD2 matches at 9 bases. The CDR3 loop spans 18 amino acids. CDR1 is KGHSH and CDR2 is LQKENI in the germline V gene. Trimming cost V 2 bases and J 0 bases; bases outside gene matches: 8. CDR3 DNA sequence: TGTGCCAGCTCACCAGGGACGGCGGGGGGGAGCTCCTACAATGAGCAGTTCTTC. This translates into CASSPGTAGGSSYNEQFF.